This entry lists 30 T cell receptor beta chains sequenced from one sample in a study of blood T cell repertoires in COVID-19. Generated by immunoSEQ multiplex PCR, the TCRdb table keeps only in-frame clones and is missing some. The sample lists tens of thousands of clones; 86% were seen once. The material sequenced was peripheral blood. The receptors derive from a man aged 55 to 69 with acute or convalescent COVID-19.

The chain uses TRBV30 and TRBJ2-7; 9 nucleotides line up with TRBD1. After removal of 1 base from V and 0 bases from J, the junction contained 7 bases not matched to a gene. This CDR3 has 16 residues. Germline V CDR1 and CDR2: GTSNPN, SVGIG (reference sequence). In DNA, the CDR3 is TGTGCCTGGAGTGAGTGGACAGGGGTATACTCCTACGAGCAGTACTTC. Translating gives CAWSEWTGVYSYEQYF.

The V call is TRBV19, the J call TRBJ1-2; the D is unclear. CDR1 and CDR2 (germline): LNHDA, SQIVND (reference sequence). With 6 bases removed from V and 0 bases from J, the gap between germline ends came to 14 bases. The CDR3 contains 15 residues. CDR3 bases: TGTGCCAGTAGCAACGCCCGCGAAGCTAACTATGGCTACACCTTC. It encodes CASSNAREANYGYTF.

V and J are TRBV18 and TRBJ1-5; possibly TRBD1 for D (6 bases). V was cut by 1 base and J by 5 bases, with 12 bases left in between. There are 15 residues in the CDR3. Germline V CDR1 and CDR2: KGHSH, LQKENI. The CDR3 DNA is TGTGCCAGCTCACCACGAGGGGGTGTGGATCAGCCCCAGCATTTT. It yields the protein CASSPRGGVDQPQHF. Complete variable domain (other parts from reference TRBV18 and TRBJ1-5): NAGVMQNPRHLVRRRGQEARLRCSPMKGHSHVYWYRQLPEEGLKFMVYLQKENIIDESGMPKERFSAEFPKEGPSILRIQQVVRGDSAAYFCASSPRGGVDQPQHFGDGTRLSIL.

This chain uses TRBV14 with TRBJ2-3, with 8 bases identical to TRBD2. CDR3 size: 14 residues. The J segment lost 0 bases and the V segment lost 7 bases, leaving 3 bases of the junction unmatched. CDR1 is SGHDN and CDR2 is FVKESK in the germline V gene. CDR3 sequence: CASKRTSSTDTQYF. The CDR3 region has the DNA TGTGCCAGCAAAAGGACTAGCAGCACAGATACGCAGTATTTT.

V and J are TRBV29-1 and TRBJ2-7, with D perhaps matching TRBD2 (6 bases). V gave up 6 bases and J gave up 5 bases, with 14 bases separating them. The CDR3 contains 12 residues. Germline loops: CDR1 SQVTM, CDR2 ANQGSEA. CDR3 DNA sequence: TGCAGCGTGGGAAACCGGGGGAACGAGCAGTACTTC. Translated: CSVGNRGNEQYF.

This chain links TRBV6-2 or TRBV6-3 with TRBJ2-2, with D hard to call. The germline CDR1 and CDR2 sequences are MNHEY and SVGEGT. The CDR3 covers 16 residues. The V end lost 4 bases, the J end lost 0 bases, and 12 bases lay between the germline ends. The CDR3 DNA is TGTGCCAGCAGTTGGGCCCTTCACACGAACACCGGGGAGCTGTTTTTT. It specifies CASSWALHTNTGELFF.

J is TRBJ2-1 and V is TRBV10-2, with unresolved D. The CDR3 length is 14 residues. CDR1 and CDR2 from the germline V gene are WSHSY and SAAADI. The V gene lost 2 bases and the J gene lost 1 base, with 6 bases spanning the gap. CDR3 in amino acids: CASSEEMSYNEQFF. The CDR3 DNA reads TGCGCCAGCAGTGAGGAGATGTCCTACAATGAGCAGTTCTTC.

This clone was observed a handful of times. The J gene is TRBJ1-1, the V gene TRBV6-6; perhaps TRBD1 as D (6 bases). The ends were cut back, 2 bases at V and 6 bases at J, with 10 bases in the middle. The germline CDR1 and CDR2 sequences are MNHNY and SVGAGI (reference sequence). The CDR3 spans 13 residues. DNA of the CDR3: TGTGCCAGCAGTTACGTCACAGGGTCTGAAGCTTTCTTT. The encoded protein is CASSYVTGSEAFF.

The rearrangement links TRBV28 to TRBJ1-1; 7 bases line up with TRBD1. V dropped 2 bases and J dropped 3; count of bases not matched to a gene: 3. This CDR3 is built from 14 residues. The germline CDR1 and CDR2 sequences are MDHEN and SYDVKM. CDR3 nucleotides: TGTGCCAGCAGTTTAAGAACAGGGGACACTGAAGCTTTCTTT. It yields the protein CASSLRTGDTEAFF.

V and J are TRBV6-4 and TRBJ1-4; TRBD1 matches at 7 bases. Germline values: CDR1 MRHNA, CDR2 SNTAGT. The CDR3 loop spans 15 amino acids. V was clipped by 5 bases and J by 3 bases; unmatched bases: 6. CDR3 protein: CASSPQGSPNEKLFF. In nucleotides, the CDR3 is TGTGCCAGCAGTCCACAGGGGTCCCCTAATGAAAAACTGTTTTTT.

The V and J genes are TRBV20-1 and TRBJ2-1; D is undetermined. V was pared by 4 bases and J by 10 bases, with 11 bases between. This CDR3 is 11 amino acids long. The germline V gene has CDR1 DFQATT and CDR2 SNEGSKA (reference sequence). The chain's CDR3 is CSAIPEVEQFF. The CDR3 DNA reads TGCAGTGCTATACCAGAGGTCGAGCAGTTCTTC.

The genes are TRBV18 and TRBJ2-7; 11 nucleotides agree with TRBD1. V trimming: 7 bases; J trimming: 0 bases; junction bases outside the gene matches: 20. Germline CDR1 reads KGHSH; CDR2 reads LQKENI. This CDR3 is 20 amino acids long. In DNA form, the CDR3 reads TGTGCCAGCTTAGGGGACCAGCCCGGGACAGGGGGTCCCTCCTCCTACGAGCAGTACTTC. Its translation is CASLGDQPGTGGPSSYEQYF.

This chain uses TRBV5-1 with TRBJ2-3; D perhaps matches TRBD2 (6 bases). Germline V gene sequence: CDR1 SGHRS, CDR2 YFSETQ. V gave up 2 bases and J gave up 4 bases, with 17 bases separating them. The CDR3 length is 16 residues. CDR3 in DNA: TGCGCCAGCAGCTTAGCGGTGGGGAGCGGGTCAGATACGCAGTATTTT. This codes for CASSLAVGSGSDTQYF.

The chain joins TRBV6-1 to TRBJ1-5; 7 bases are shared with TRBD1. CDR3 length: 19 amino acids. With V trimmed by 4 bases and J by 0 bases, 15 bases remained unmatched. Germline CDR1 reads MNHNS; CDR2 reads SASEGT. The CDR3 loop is CASSASRTGNTYSNQPQHF. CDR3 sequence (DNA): TGTGCCAGCAGTGCGAGTAGGACAGGCAACACTTATAGCAATCAGCCCCAGCATTTT.

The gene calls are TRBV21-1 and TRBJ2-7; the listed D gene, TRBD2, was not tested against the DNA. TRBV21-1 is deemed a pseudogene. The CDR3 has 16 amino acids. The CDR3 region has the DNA TGTGCCAGCAGCCGCCGGACTCTCCCGCCGGGCTACGAGCAGTACTTC. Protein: CASSRRTLPPGYEQYF.

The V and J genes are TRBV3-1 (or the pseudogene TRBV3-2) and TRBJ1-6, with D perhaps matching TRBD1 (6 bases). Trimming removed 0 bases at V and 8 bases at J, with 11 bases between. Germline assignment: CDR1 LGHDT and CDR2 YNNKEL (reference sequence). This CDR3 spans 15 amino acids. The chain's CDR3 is CASSQDLQGYSPLHF. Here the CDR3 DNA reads TGTGCCAGCAGCCAAGATCTACAGGGCTATTCACCCCTCCACTTT.

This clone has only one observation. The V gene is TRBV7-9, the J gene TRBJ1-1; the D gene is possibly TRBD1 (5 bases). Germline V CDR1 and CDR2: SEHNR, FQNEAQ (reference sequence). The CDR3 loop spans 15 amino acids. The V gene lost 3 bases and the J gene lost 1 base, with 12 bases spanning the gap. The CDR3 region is CASSFIAGGNTEAFF. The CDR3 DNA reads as TGTGCCAGCAGCTTTATAGCCGGGGGGAACACTGAAGCTTTCTTT.

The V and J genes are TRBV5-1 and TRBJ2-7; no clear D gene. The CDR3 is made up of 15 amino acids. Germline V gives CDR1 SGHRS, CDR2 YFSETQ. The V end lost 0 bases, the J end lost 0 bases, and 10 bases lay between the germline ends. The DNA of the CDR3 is TGCGCCAGCAGCTTGGGCATTTCGAGCTCCTACGAGCAGTACTTC. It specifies CASSLGISSSYEQYF.

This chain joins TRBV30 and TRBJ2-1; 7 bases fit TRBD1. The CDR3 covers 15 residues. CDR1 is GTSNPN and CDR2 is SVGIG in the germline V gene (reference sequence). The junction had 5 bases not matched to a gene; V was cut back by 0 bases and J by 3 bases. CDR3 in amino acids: CAWSVLQGHYNEQFF. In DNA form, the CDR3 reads TGTGCCTGGAGTGTACTACAGGGGCACTACAATGAGCAGTTCTTC. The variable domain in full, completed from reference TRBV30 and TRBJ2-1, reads SQTIHQWPATLVQPVGSPLSLECTVEGTSNPNLYWYRQAAGRGLQLLFYSVGIGQISSEVPQNLSASRPQDRQFILSSKKLLLSDSGFYLCAWSVLQGHYNEQFFGPGTRLTVL.

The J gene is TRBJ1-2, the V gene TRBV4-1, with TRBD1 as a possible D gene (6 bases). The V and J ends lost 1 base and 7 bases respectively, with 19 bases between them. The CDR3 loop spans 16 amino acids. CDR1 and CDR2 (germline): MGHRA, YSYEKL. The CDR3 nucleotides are TGCGCCAGCAGCCAAGGGACCTGGGGGGGCCAGGGTGGCTACACCTTC. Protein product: CASSQGTWGGQGGYTF.

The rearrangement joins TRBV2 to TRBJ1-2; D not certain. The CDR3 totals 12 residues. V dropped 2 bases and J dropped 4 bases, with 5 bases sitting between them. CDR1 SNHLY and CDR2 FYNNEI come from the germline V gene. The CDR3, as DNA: TGTGCCAGCAGTGAATCGGTCTATGGCTACACCTTC. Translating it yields CASSESVYGYTF.

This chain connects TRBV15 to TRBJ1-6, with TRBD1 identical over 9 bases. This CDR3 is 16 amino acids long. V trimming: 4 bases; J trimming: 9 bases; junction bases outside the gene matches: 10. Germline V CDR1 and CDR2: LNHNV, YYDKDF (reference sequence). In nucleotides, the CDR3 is TGTGCCACCAGCACTATCCGCGACAGGGGGGGTTCACCCCTCCACTTT. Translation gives CATSTIRDRGGSPLHF.

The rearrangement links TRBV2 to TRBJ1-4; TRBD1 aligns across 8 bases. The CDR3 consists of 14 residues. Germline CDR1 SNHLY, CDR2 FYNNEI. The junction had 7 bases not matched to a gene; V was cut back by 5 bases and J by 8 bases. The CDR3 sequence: CASSYDRGREKLFF. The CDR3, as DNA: TGTGCCAGCAGTTACGACAGGGGTCGCGAAAAACTGTTTTTT. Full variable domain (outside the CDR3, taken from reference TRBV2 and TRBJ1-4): EPEVTQTPSHQVTQMGQEVILRCVPISNHLYFYWYRQILGQKVEFLVSFYNNEISEKSEIFDDQFSVERPDGSNFTLKIRSTKLEDSAMYFCASSYDRGREKLFFGSGTQLSVL.

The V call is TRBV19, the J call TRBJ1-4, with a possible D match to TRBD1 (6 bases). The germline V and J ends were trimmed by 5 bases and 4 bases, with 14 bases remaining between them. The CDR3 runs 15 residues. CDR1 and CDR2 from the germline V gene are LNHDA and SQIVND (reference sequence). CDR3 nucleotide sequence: TGTGCCAGTAGTGAGGCGGGGGCCCGTAATGAAAAACTGTTTTTT. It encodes CASSEAGARNEKLFF.

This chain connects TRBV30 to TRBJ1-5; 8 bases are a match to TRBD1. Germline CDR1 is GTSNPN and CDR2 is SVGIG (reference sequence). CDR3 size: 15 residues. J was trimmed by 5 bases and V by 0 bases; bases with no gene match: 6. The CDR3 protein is CAWSVPGTGYQPQHF. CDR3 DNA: TGTGCCTGGAGTGTACCGGGGACAGGATATCAGCCCCAGCATTTT.

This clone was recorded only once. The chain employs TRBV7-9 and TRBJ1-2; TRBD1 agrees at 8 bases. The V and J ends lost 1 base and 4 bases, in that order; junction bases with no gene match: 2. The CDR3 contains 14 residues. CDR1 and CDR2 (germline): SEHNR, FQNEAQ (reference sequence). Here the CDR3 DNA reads TGTGCCAGCAGCTTAGACGGACAGGGCTATGGCTACACCTTC. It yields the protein CASSLDGQGYGYTF.

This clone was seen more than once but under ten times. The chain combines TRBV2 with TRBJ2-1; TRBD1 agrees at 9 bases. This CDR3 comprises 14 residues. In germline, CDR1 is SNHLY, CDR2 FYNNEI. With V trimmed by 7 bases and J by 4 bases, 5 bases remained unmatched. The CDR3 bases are TGTGCCAGCACCCCGGGACAGGGTTACAATGAGCAGTTCTTC. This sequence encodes CASTPGQGYNEQFF. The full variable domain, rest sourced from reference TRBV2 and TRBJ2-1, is EPEVTQTPSHQVTQMGQEVILRCVPISNHLYFYWYRQILGQKVEFLVSFYNNEISEKSEIFDDQFSVERPDGSNFTLKIRSTKLEDSAMYFCASTPGQGYNEQFFGPGTRLTVL.

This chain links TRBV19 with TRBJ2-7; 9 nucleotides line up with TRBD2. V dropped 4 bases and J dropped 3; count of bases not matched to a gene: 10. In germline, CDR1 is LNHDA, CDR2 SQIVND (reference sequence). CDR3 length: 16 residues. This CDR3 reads CASSNPLERGDYEQYF. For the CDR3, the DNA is TGTGCCAGTAGTAACCCGTTGGAGCGGGGGGACTACGAGCAGTACTTC. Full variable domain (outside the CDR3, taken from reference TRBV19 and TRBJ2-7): DGGITQSPKYLFRKEGQNVTLSCEQNLNHDAMYWYRQDPGQGLRLIYYSQIVNDFQKGDIAEGYSVSREKKESFPLTVTSAQKNPTAFYLCASSNPLERGDYEQYFGPGTRLTVT.

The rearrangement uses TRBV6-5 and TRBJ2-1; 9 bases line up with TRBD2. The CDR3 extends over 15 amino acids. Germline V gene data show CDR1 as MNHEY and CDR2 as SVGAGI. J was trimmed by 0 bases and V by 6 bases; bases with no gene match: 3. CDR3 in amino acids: CASRRAGGSYNEQFF. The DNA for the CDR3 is TGTGCCAGCAGAAGAGCGGGGGGCTCCTACAATGAGCAGTTCTTC.

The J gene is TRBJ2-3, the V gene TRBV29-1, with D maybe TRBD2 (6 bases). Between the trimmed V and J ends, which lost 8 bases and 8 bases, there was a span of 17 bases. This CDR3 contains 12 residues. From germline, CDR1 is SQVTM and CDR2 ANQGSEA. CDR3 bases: TGCAGCCCCGTAGCGGTTGCGGGTACGCAGTATTTT. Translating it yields CSPVAVAGTQYF.